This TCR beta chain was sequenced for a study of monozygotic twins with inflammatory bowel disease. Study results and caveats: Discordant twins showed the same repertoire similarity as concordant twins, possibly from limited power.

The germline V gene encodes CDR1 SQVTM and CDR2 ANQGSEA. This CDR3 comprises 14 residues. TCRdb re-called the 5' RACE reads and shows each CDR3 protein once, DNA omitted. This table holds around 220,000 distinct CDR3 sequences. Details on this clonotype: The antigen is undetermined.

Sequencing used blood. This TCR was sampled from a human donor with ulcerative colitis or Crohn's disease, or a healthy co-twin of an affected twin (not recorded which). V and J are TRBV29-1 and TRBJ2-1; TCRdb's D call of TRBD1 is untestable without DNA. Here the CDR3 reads CSVELQASYNEQFF.